A single sample is the source of the 27 T cell receptor beta chains below, sequenced in a study of cytomegalovirus exposure and HLA in healthy donors. The PCR employed 60 Vbeta primers together with 13 Jbeta primers. Profiling relied on immunoSEQ multiplex PCR, and the TCRdb table lists in-frame clones only, not all of them. The data show fewer than 200,000 clones, around 75% seen once. Sequencing input: PBMCs. These receptors were taken from a male donor in good health and CMV-seronegative.

The V call is TRBV19, the J call TRBJ1-2; 7 bases are a match to TRBD1. Germline values: CDR1 LNHDA, CDR2 SQIVND (reference sequence). The CDR3 covers 14 residues. J lost 4 bases, V lost 5 bases, and 7 bases had no gene match. Written as DNA, the CDR3 is TGTGCCAGTAGTTGGCAGGGGGAGAGCTATGGCTACACCTTC. Translated: CASSWQGESYGYTF.

V is TRBV28 and J is TRBJ2-1; a weak D match, TRBD2 (6 bases). The CDR3 consists of 14 residues. Germline lookup yields CDR1 MDHEN and CDR2 SYDVKM. Trimming pared 8 bases from V and 8 bases from J, leaving 19 bases between. The CDR3 reads CASEYRLVPDEQFF. CDR3 sequence (DNA): TGTGCCAGCGAATACCGACTAGTTCCGGATGAGCAGTTCTTC.

J is TRBJ1-4 and V is TRBV6-5, with D possibly being TRBD1 (5 bases). Germline CDR1 reads MNHEY; CDR2 reads SVGAGI. CDR3 length: 14 amino acids. Trimming left V 6 bases short and J 4 bases short, with 12 bases between. The CDR3 spells CASRMGRFNEKLFF. CDR3 coding DNA: TGTGCCAGCAGGATGGGGCGGTTTAATGAAAAACTGTTTTTT.

The V and J genes are TRBV7-9 and TRBJ1-6; no clear D gene. Germline V gives CDR1 SEHNR, CDR2 FQNEAQ (reference sequence). This CDR3 comprises 12 residues. Trimming removed 5 bases at V and 7 bases at J, with 6 bases between. CDR3 amino acids: CASSPNNSPLHF. CDR3 DNA: TGTGCCAGCAGCCCTAACAATTCACCCCTCCACTTT.

This sequence joins TRBV7-9 and TRBJ1-4; D remains ambiguous. Germline values: CDR1 SEHNR, CDR2 FQNEAQ (reference sequence). V lost 2 bases to trimming and J lost 4 bases, with 5 bases between them. This CDR3 region has 13 residues. The CDR3 sequence is CASSLPNNEKLFF. For the CDR3, the DNA is TGTGCCAGCAGCTTACCCAATAATGAAAAACTGTTTTTT.

The genes are TRBV7-7 and TRBJ2-2; 7 bases agree with TRBD1. CDR1 is SSHAT, CDR2 FNYEAQ, per germline (reference sequence). The CDR3 runs 14 residues. The J segment lost 3 bases and the V segment lost 2 bases, leaving 0 bases of the junction unmatched. CDR3 protein: CASSLQGDTGELFF. As DNA, the CDR3 is TGTGCCAGCAGCTTACAGGGGGACACCGGGGAGCTGTTTTTT.

The rearrangement uses TRBV9 and TRBJ2-5; no clear D. The CDR3 length is 13 residues. V lost 4 bases to trimming and J lost 4 bases, with 11 bases between them. CDR1 is SGDLS and CDR2 is YYNGEE in the germline V gene. The chain's CDR3 is CASSSQAPETQYF. The DNA for the CDR3 is TGTGCCAGCAGCTCTCAGGCCCCAGAGACCCAGTACTTC.

The chain couples TRBV7-3 to TRBJ2-5; D is perhaps TRBD1 (6 bases). V lost 3 bases, J lost 0 bases, and 14 bases lay in between. The CDR3 runs to 16 residues. Germline CDR1 SGHTA, CDR2 FQGTGA. In DNA, the CDR3 is TGTGCCAGCAGCTTTAAAGGCTGGGGGCACCAAGAGACCCAGTACTTC. Protein sequence: CASSFKGWGHQETQYF.

J is TRBJ2-1 and V is TRBV5-6, with TRBD1 as a possible D gene (6 bases). The germline gives CDR1 SGHDT, CDR2 YYEEEE. The CDR3 is 14 amino acids. V was cut by 4 bases and J by 2 bases, with 10 bases left in between. The CDR3 is CASSARGPYNEQFF. The CDR3 DNA sequence: TGTGCCAGCAGCGCCAGGGGCCCCTACAATGAGCAGTTCTTC.

This sequence joins TRBV6-5 and TRBJ2-1, with 8 nucleotides matching TRBD1. With 7 bases clipped from V and 3 bases from J, the junction kept 8 bases outside the gene matches. CDR1 MNHEY and CDR2 SVGAGI come from the germline V gene. The CDR3 sequence is 15 residues long. This chain's CDR3 is CASMTGQGNYNEQFF. The CDR3 DNA is TGTGCCAGCATGACTGGACAGGGAAACTACAATGAGCAGTTCTTC.

The chain uses TRBV5-6 and TRBJ1-2; 7 bases are a match to TRBD1. CDR1 and CDR2 from the germline V gene are SGHDT and YYEEEE. The CDR3 contains 13 residues. V was clipped by 4 bases and J by 4 bases; unmatched bases: 4. Here the CDR3 DNA reads TGTGCCAGCAGCCCTGGGACAGCCTATGGCTACACCTTC. Protein sequence: CASSPGTAYGYTF.

V usage is TRBV4-3 and J usage is TRBJ2-5, with 8 bases matching TRBD2. The CDR3 length is 18 residues. Trimming cost V 4 bases and J 2 bases; bases outside gene matches: 15. Germline V gives CDR1 LGHNA, CDR2 YSLEER. The CDR3 DNA reads TGCGCCAGCAGCCCCCGACCCCGGGTAGCGGGAAGTCAAGAGACCCAGTACTTC. Translating it yields CASSPRPRVAGSQETQYF.

The chain uses TRBV5-4 and TRBJ2-7; 9 bases map to TRBD2. J lost 3 bases, V lost 4 bases, and 5 bases had no gene match. The CDR3 consists of 14 residues. Germline CDR1 and CDR2: SGHNT and YYREEE (reference sequence). The CDR3 is CASSVPSGVYEQYF. DNA for the CDR3: TGTGCCAGCAGCGTACCTAGCGGGGTCTACGAGCAGTACTTC.

The chain has TRBV19 and TRBJ2-7; a possible D gene is TRBD2 (5 bases). Trimming removed 2 bases at V and 2 bases at J, with 10 bases between. The CDR3 contains 14 residues. Looked up from germline, CDR1 is LNHDA and CDR2 is SQIVND (reference sequence). For the CDR3, the DNA is TGTGCCAGTAGTATAACGGCGGGTCCCTACGAGCAGTACTTC. It encodes CASSITAGPYEQYF.

This clone was recorded once. The chain employs TRBV12-5 and TRBJ2-1; unclear D gene. CDR3 length equals 9 residues. Trimming took off 10 bases at V and 7 bases at J, with 5 bases between the two ends. Germline CDR1 is LGHNT and CDR2 is FRNRAP. CDR3 amino acids: CANENEQFF. The CDR3, as DNA: TGTGCTAATGAGAATGAGCAGTTCTTC.

The chain employs TRBV6-6 and TRBJ2-7, with D possibly matching TRBD1 (6 bases). V lost 6 bases, J lost 4 bases, and 10 bases lay in between. CDR1 is MNHNY and CDR2 is SVGAGI in the germline V gene (reference sequence). The CDR3 length is 12 residues. CDR3 protein: CASSPTGYEQYF. The CDR3 DNA reads TGTGCCAGCAGCCCAACAGGGTACGAGCAGTACTTC.

Only a few counts were recorded for this clone. The rearrangement uses TRBV5-8 and TRBJ1-1; D ambiguous. This CDR3 is 14 amino acids long. CDR1 SGHTS and CDR2 YDEGEE come from the germline V gene. Trimming pared 0 bases from V and 2 bases from J, leaving 8 bases between. As DNA, the CDR3 is TGTGCCAGCAGCTTGGGTCACTCTAACACTGAAGCTTTCTTT. It yields the protein CASSLGHSNTEAFF.

The V call is TRBV6-1, the J call TRBJ1-3; a possible D gene is TRBD1 (6 bases). The V and J ends lost 6 bases and 1 base respectively, with 10 bases between them. CDR3 length equals 14 residues. The germline V gene encodes CDR1 MNHNS and CDR2 SASEGT. The CDR3, as DNA: TGTGCCAGCAGATTTCAGGGGTCTGGAAACACCATATATTTT. Protein: CASRFQGSGNTIYF.

J is TRBJ2-1 and V is TRBV12-5; 11 nucleotides align to TRBD2. Germline trimming cut 4 bases from V and 5 bases from J; bases unmatched to any gene: 4. CDR3 length: 15 amino acids. Germline V CDR1 and CDR2: LGHNT, FRNRAP. The CDR3 nucleotides are TGTGCTAGTGGTTCGGGACTAGCGGTAAACAATGAGCAGTTCTTC. This codes for CASGSGLAVNNEQFF.

The chain uses TRBV7-2 and TRBJ2-5, with TRBD2 identical over 8 bases. V trimming: 7 bases; J trimming: 2 bases; junction bases outside the gene matches: 3. The CDR3 loop spans 13 amino acids. In germline, CDR1 is SGHTA, CDR2 FQGNSA. CDR3 protein: CASNRGGQETQYF. The DNA of the CDR3 is TGTGCCAGCAACCGGGGGGGGCAAGAGACCCAGTACTTC.

The V gene is TRBV11-1, the J gene TRBJ1-5; no definite D call. The germline CDR1 and CDR2 sequences are SGHAT and FQDESV (reference sequence). The ends were cut back, 4 bases at V and 1 base at J, with 5 bases in the middle. The CDR3 consists of 13 residues. The CDR3 sequence is CASSSQSNQPQHF. In DNA form, the CDR3 reads TGTGCCAGCAGCTCCCAGAGCAATCAGCCCCAGCATTTT.

V usage is TRBV7-9 and J usage is TRBJ2-1, with D maybe TRBD1 (7 bases). CDR1 SEHNR and CDR2 FQNEAQ come from the germline V gene (reference sequence). This CDR3 is 15 amino acids long. The V gene lost 1 base and the J gene lost 7 bases, with 14 bases spanning the gap. The CDR3 nucleotides are TGTGCCAGCAGCTTAGGCAGGGGGGCGGGGAATGAGCAGTTCTTC. Its protein is CASSLGRGAGNEQFF.

The genes are TRBV29-1 and TRBJ2-3; D call uncertain. The V gene lost 0 bases and the J gene lost 3 bases, with 4 bases spanning the gap. There are 12 residues in the CDR3. Germline V gives CDR1 SQVTM, CDR2 ANQGSEA. CDR3 DNA sequence: TGCAGCGTTGAAGATCCGACAGATACGCAGTATTTT. It codes for CSVEDPTDTQYF.

In this sample, this clone turned up a few times. The rearrangement links TRBV18 to TRBJ1-1; 7 nucleotides line up with TRBD1. CDR1 is KGHSH, CDR2 LQKENI, per germline. J lost 7 bases, V lost 6 bases, and 11 bases had no gene match. This CDR3 has 14 residues. The CDR3 reads CASSGQELFGEAFF. CDR3 DNA sequence: TGTGCCAGCTCCGGACAGGAGCTGTTCGGTGAAGCTTTCTTT.

The rearrangement uses TRBV27 and TRBJ1-5; D not certain. This CDR3 is built from 13 residues. Germline-derived CDR1 and CDR2 are MNHEY and SMNVEV (reference sequence). V was clipped by 7 bases and J by 3 bases, with 10 bases between them. CDR3 sequence reads: CASKSGPNQPQHF. The CDR3 coding sequence is TGTGCCAGCAAATCTGGGCCCAATCAGCCCCAGCATTTT.

The chain couples TRBV7-9 to TRBJ2-3; TRBD1 matches 8 bases. Germline CDR1 is SEHNR and CDR2 is FQNEAQ (reference sequence). There are 14 residues in the CDR3. The ends lost 4 bases at V and 6 bases at J; junction bases unmatched: 6. The CDR3 bases are TGTGCCAGCAGCTCCTCCGGGACAGGCGATACGCAGTATTTT. Its protein is CASSSSGTGDTQYF.

The V and J genes are TRBV11-2 and TRBJ2-7, with 7 positions matching TRBD2. With V trimmed by 0 bases and J by 1 base, 9 bases remained unmatched. The CDR3 totals 17 residues. Germline CDR1 SGHAT, CDR2 FQNNGV. CDR3 loop: CASSLEASGGLSYEQYF. CDR3 in DNA: TGTGCCAGCAGCTTAGAAGCTAGCGGAGGGCTATCCTACGAGCAGTACTTC.